This T cell receptor (beta chain) is from a study of blood T cell repertoires in COVID-19. Across the whole study: In each case, the material was cDNA or gDNA derived from T cells, B-cell-depleted T cells, or PBMCs.

Germline lookup yields CDR1 MGHDK and CDR2 SYGVNS. The V end was cut by 2 bases, the J end by 3 bases, with 14 bases between. This CDR3 contains 15 residues. Some clones are missing from TCRdb's copy, which holds only in-frame ones; the method was immunoSEQ multiplex PCR. The sample lists about 240,000 clones; 80% to 85% were seen once. The rearrangement uses TRBV25-1 and TRBJ2-7; D may be TRBD2 (6 bases). The sequence was obtained from an older woman with active or convalescent COVID-19. Sample: peripheral blood. For the CDR3, the DNA is TGTGCCAGCAGTGAAAGGGAGGCCCAGCACTACGAGCAGTACTTC. Translated: CASSEREAQHYEQYF.